This T cell receptor (beta chain) was obtained from a study of beta chain features in type 1 diabetes. As for this clone: What it recognizes is unknown.

Investigators reverse transcribed all isolated RNA, so they sequenced expressed TCRB transcripts. TCRdb's table, derived via immunoSEQ multiplex PCR, lists solely in-frame clones and lacks some. Of 400,000 to 450,000 clones listed, about 15% are singletons. General study results and limits: Sequencing used cDNA, and cells with high TCR expression could therefore be over-represented.

The receptor's source is a man in his thirties or forties in good health. The material sequenced was naive CD4+ T cells from blood.

This chain's CDR3 is CASSLRRLAGSGNEQFF. The CDR3 region has the DNA TGTGCCAGCAGTTTACGCCGACTAGCGGGATCGGGCAATGAGCAGTTCTTC. The chain uses TRBV27 and TRBJ2-1, with 11 bases fitting TRBD2. Germline V gene lookup returns CDR1 MNHEY and CDR2 SMNVEV (reference sequence). With V trimmed by 2 bases and J by 6 bases, 9 bases remained unmatched. The CDR3 consists of 17 residues.